This note documents a single T cell receptor (beta chain) sequence. The data derive from a study of blood T cell repertoires in COVID-19. Trimming took 4 bases from V and 7 from J, leaving 8 bases between them. CDR1 SGHVS and CDR2 FQNEAQ come from the germline V gene. The CDR3 loop spans 13 amino acids. Per the authors' pipeline: For nucleated cells, counts were estimated from reference gene primer amplification. Profiling relied on immunoSEQ multiplex PCR, and the TCRdb table lists in-frame clones only, not all of them. The V and J calls and clone size are taken from that table; D and trimming were inferred from the DNA. The profile covers about 210,000 clones, with 83% appearing a single time and under 3% taken by the ten largest.

The chain carries TRBV7-8 and TRBJ1-6; D possibly corresponds to TRBD1 (6 bases). The clonotype comes from a man aged 50 to 59 with active or convalescent COVID-19. Sequencing input: peripheral blood. CDR3 DNA sequence: TGTGCCAGCAGCTCGGACAGAAATTCACCCCTCCACTTT. Encoded protein: CASSSDRNSPLHF.